This TCR beta chain originates from a study of technical replicates of blood from four donors. The data were produced by immunoSEQ multiplex PCR, yet TCRdb's version contains in-frame clones alone and is incomplete. The sample contains 60,000 to 90,000 clones, approximately 96% of which appear only once. Sequencing input: T cells isolated from PBMCs. This TCR derives from a human donor in good health.

CDR3 nucleotides: TGTGCCAGCAGCTCACGTGGCCCTAGGGGGTTTCAAACTAGCGAGCAGTACTTC. It translates to CASSSRGPRGFQTSEQYF. The chain has TRBV4-2 and TRBJ2-7; perhaps TRBD1 as D (6 bases). The CDR3 extends over 18 amino acids. With 5 bases removed from V and 6 bases from J, the gap between germline ends came to 29 bases. The V gene's germline CDR1 is LGHNA and CDR2 YNFKEQ.